The entry below gives a single T cell receptor beta chain sequence along with its context. The germline V gene has CDR1 SEHNR and CDR2 FQNEAQ (reference sequence). Trimming cost V 1 base and J 4 bases; bases outside gene matches: 6. The CDR3 consists of 16 residues. The sample belongs to a study of cytomegalovirus exposure and HLA in healthy donors. The PCR was carried out with 60 Vbeta primers and 13 Jbeta primers. The repertoire was sequenced with immunoSEQ multiplex PCR; TCRdb's copy has only in-frame clones and lacks some. The data hold more than 100,000 clones, with roughly 73% observed a single time.

This TCR derives from a male donor in good health and CMV-seronegative. The chain links TRBV7-9 to TRBJ2-1; 8 bases agree with TRBD1. The sample taken for sequencing was PBMCs. DNA of the CDR3: TGTGCCAGCAGCTTAGGCTGGACAGGGTCATACAATGAGCAGTTCTTC. Translating gives CASSLGWTGSYNEQFF.